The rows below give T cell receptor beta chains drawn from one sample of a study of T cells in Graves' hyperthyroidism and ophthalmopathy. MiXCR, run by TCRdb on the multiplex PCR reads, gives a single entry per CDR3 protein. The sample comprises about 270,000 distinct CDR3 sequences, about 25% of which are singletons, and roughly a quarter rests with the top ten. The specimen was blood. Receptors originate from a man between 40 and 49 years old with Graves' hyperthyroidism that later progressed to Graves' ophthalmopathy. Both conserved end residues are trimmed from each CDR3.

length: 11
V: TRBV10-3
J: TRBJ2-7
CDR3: AISDTGPYEQY

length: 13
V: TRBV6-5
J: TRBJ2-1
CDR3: ASNPHRADYNEQF

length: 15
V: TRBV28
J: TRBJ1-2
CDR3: ASSLEGRRGSDYGYT

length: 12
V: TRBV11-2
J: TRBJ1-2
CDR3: ASSLGLLNYGYT

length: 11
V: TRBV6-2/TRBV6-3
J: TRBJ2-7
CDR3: ASRPKITYEQY

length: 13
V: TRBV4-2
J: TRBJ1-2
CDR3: ASSQGDGTIRAKT

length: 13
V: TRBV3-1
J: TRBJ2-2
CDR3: ASSRSGSWTGELF

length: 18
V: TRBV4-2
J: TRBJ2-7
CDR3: ASSLSRASGGLGDSYEQY

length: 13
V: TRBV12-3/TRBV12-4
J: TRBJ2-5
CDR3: ASSFTLEFKETQY

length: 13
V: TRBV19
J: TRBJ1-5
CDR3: ASSILRAERRPQH

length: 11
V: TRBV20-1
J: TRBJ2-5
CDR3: SARLAGTETQY

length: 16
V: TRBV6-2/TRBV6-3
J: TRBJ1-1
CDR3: ASSSFLWDSFMNTEAF

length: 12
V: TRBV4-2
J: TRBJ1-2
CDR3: ASSQDRAGYGYT

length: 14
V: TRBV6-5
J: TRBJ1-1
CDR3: ASLPYRGLGNTEAF

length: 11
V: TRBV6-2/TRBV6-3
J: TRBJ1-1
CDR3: ASSSYMGKEAF

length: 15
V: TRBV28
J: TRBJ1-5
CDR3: ASSLAQGGRYRQPQH

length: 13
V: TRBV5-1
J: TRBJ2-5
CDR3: ASSLGLAGTETQY

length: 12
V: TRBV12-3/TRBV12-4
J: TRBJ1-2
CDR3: ASGGQGFSYGYT

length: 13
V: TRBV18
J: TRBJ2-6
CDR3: ASSPGQPGANVLT

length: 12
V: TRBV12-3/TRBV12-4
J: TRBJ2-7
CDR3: ASSPRQPTYEQY

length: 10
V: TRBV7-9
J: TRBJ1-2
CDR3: ASNRDSYGYT

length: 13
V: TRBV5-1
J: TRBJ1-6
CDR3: ASSSGQGQNSPLH

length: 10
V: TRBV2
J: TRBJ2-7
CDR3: ARTNPRGEQY

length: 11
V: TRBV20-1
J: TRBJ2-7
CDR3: SARDPLTDRVY

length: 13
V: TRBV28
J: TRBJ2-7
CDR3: ASSPIAGSGYEQY

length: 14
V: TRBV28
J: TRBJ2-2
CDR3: ASSSLSGRLVGELF

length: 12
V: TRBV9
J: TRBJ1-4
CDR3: ASSMGTGHEKLF

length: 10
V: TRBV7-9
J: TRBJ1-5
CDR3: ASSLGPTAQH

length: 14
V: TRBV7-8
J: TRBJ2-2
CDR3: ASNPRGGGLAGELF

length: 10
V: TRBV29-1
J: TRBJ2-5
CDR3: SARGSQETQY

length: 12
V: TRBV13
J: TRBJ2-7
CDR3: ASNLGNNQYEQY

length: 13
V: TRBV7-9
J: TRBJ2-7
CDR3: ASSLPTTRSYEQY

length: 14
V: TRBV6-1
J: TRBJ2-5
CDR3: ASSQPLADSKETQY

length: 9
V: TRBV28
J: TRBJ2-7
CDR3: ASSSPEGQY

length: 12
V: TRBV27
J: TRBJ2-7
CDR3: ASSLSRLSYEQY

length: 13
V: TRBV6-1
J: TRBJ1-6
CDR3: ASSHPAGVGSPLH

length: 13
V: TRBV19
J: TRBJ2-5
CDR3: ASSPQGAIQETQY

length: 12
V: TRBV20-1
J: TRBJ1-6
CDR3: SARVTRGISPLH

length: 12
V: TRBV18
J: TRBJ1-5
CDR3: ASSAGTGWQPQH

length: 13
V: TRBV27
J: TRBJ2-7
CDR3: ATRVDGAVSYEQY

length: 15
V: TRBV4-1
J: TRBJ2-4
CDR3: ASSQDTGAALGNIQY

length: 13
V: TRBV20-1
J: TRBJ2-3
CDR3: SAKIAGGPADTQY

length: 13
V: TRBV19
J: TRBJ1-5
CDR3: ASSFYEEGNQPQH

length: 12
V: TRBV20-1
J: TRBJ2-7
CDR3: SARGQIAFYEQY

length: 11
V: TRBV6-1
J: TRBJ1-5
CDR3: ASSPATGTPQH

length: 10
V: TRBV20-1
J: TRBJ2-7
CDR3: SAPDRVYEQY

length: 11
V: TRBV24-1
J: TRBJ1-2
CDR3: ATGDLRNYGYT

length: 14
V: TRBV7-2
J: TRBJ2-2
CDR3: ASSYHRTGNTGELF

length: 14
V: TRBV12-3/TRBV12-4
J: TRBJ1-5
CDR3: ASSRWGGEGNQPQH